What follows are 21 T cell receptor beta chains derived from one specimen sequenced in a study of blood T cell repertoires in COVID-19. Data came from immunoSEQ multiplex PCR; TCRdb stores just in-frame clones and leaves some out. The data show a few hundred thousand clones, 80% to 90% seen once. Sequenced: peripheral blood. All receptors come from a man aged 35 to 55 with acute or convalescent COVID-19.

This clone came up a few times. Other DNA sequences in this specimen translate into the identical CDR3. The CDR3 loop reads CASSLGQNYGYTF. The DNA for the CDR3 is TGTGCCAGCAGCTTGGGACAGAACTATGGCTACACCTTC. The chain joins TRBV5-6 to TRBJ1-2, with a weak D call TRBD1 (5 bases). Germline-derived CDR1 and CDR2 are SGHDT and YYEEEE. V lost 0 bases and J 2 bases, leaving 5 bases between the germline ends. The CDR3 length is 13 residues.

The chain carries TRBV11-2 and TRBJ1-6, with a tentative D call TRBD1 (5 bases). The CDR3 extends over 14 amino acids. V dropped 8 bases and J dropped 2 bases, with 10 bases sitting between them. Germline assignment: CDR1 SGHAT and CDR2 FQNNGV. DNA of the CDR3: TGTGCCAGCCGGGGGACGGCCTATAATTCACCCCTCCACTTT. This encodes CASRGTAYNSPLHF.

In this sample, this clone turned up a few times. The gene calls are TRBV2 and TRBJ1-1; maybe TRBD1 (6 bases). The CDR3 contains 15 residues. Trimming cost V 7 bases and J 11 bases, with 26 bases left between them. Germline CDR1 reads SNHLY; CDR2 reads FYNNEI. CDR3 in amino acids: CASNPNPGQRGFAFF. The CDR3 DNA follows: TGTGCCAGCAATCCCAACCCCGGACAGCGTGGATTCGCTTTCTTT.

The CDR3 here is CASSDEGNYGYTF. In nucleotides, the CDR3 is TGTGCCAGCAGCGATGAGGGTAACTATGGCTACACCTTC. The J gene is TRBJ1-2, the V gene TRBV7-9; D gene unclear. The CDR3 is 13 amino acids. Trimming pared 5 bases from V and 1 base from J, leaving 8 bases between. From germline, CDR1 is SEHNR and CDR2 FQNEAQ (reference sequence). Full variable domain (outside the CDR3, taken from reference TRBV7-9 and TRBJ1-2): DTGVSQNPRHKITKRGQNVTFRCDPISEHNRLYWYRQTLGQGPEFLTYFQNEAQLEKSRLLSDRFSAERPKGSFSTLEIQRTEQGDSAMYLCASSDEGNYGYTFGSGTRLTVV.

The V gene is TRBV5-1, the J gene TRBJ2-4; possibly TRBD2 for D (6 bases). Per the germline V gene, CDR1 is SGHRS and CDR2 is YFSETQ. V was trimmed by 0 bases and J by 6 bases, leaving 13 bases between them. The CDR3 has 15 amino acids. The CDR3 DNA is TGCGCCAGCAGCTTGGATGGGGGGTCGGGAAACATTCAGTACTTC. The encoded protein is CASSLDGGSGNIQYF. Together with reference TRBV5-1 and TRBJ2-4, the CDR3 gives the full variable domain: KAGVTQTPRYLIKTRGQQVTLSCSPISGHRSVSWYQQTPGQGLQFLFEYFSETQRNKGNFPGRFSGRQFSNSRSEMNVSTLELGDSALYLCASSLDGGSGNIQYFGAGTRLSVL.

V is TRBV30 and J is TRBJ1-1, with a tentative D call TRBD1 (6 bases). Germline V lookup: CDR1 GTSNPN, CDR2 SVGIG (reference sequence). The CDR3 length is 12 residues. Trimming pared 3 bases from V and 3 bases from J, leaving 8 bases between. CDR3 in DNA: TGTGCCTGGAGCGACAGGTACACTGAAGCTTTCTTT. The encoded protein is CAWSDRYTEAFF.

The chain couples TRBV19 to TRBJ1-5, with TRBD1 identical over 10 bases. This CDR3 has 16 residues. Germline-derived CDR1 and CDR2 are LNHDA and SQIVND (reference sequence). With V trimmed by 5 bases and J by 3 bases, 7 bases remained unmatched. CDR3 amino acids: CASSGGTGAFNQPQHF. The CDR3 nucleotides are TGTGCCAGTAGTGGAGGGACAGGGGCCTTCAATCAGCCCCAGCATTTT.

The chain combines TRBV5-4 with TRBJ2-3; TRBD2 matches at 7 bases. This CDR3 is built from 17 residues. The ends lost 0 bases at V and 5 bases at J; junction bases unmatched: 12. From germline, CDR1 is SGHNT and CDR2 YYREEE (reference sequence). CDR3 protein: CASSLGQGGDRRDTQYF. The CDR3 nucleotides are TGTGCCAGCAGCTTGGGGCAGGGAGGGGACCGACGAGATACGCAGTATTTT. Together with reference TRBV5-4 and TRBJ2-3, the CDR3 gives the full variable domain: ETGVTQSPTHLIKTRGQQVTLRCSSQSGHNTVSWYQQALGQGPQFIFQYYREEENGRGNFPPRFSGLQFPNYSSELNVNALELDDSALYLCASSLGQGGDRRDTQYFGPGTRLTVL.

The CDR3 loop is CASSLGSRGTYYEQYF. The CDR3 DNA follows: TGCGCCAGCAGCCTGGGGAGCAGGGGGACTTACTACGAGCAGTACTTC. This chain links TRBV5-1 with TRBJ2-7; D possibly corresponds to TRBD1 (7 bases). Germline CDR1 reads SGHRS; CDR2 reads YFSETQ. Trimming pared 4 bases from V and 3 bases from J, leaving 20 bases between. The CDR3 totals 16 residues.

This rearrangement joins TRBV11-2 to TRBJ1-6; D is uncertain. CDR1 is SGHAT, CDR2 FQNNGV, per germline. The CDR3 covers 15 residues. V dropped 4 bases and J dropped 10 bases, with 17 bases sitting between them. CDR3 protein: CASSSLGDSRSPLHF. CDR3 in DNA: TGTGCCAGCAGCTCCCTCGGGGATTCGAGGTCACCCCTCCACTTT.

This clone turned up a few times. V usage is TRBV9 and J usage is TRBJ1-1, with TRBD1 identical over 7 bases. This CDR3 is built from 15 residues. J lost 8 bases, V lost 3 bases, and 13 bases had no gene match. CDR1 and CDR2 from the germline V gene are SGDLS and YYNGEE. This CDR3 is CASSGTGTVLSEAFF. In DNA, the CDR3 is TGTGCCAGCAGCGGAACCGGGACAGTCCTTTCAGAAGCTTTCTTT.

The chain employs TRBV30 and TRBJ2-7; 8 bases agree with TRBD1. The CDR3 totals 14 residues. From germline, CDR1 is GTSNPN and CDR2 SVGIG (reference sequence). Germline trimming cut 2 bases from V and 0 bases from J; bases unmatched to any gene: 3. The CDR3 nucleotides are TGTGCCTGGAGTTTAGGGACAGGCTCCTACGAGCAGTACTTC. Residues: CAWSLGTGSYEQYF.

The J gene is TRBJ2-1, the V gene TRBV11-3; TRBD1 agrees at 10 bases. V lost 0 bases and J lost 8; bases outside the gene matches: 4. The CDR3 runs to 15 residues. Germline V lookup: CDR1 SGHNT, CDR2 YENEEA. CDR3 in DNA: TGTGCCAGCAGCTTAGATCAGGGACAGGGGTATGAGCAGTTCTTC. Translating gives CASSLDQGQGYEQFF.

The table lists this clone with a few counts. The chain employs TRBV11-2 and TRBJ1-6, with TRBD1 matching 8 bases. V lost 5 bases, J lost 8 bases, and 5 bases stayed unmatched. The CDR3 runs to 14 residues. In germline, CDR1 is SGHAT, CDR2 FQNNGV. CDR3 DNA: TGTGCCAGCAGCAAGGACAGGGATGATTCACCCCTCCACTTT. Its protein is CASSKDRDDSPLHF. The complete variable domain, with remaining parts taken from reference TRBV11-2 and TRBJ1-6, reads EAGVAQSPRYKIIEKRQSVAFWCNPISGHATLYWYQQILGQGPKLLIQFQNNGVVDDSQLPKDRFSAERLKGVDSTLKIQPAKLEDSAVYLCASSKDRDDSPLHFGNGTRLTVT.

The genes are TRBV6-6 and TRBJ2-7; D gene unclear. The CDR3 spans 11 residues. CDR1 and CDR2 (germline): MNHNY, SVGAGI (reference sequence). Trimming removed 4 bases from V and 3 bases from J, with 4 bases in between. DNA for the CDR3: TGTGCCAGCAGTTCTTACTACGAGCAGTACTTC. Translating gives CASSSYYEQYF.

V and J are TRBV7-9 and TRBJ2-1; TRBD2 aligns across 9 bases. Germline V gene lookup returns CDR1 SEHNR and CDR2 FQNEAQ (reference sequence). The CDR3 loop spans 16 amino acids. V dropped 2 bases and J dropped 7; count of bases not matched to a gene: 9. The CDR3 region has the DNA TGTGCCAGCAGCTTATTGGGGACTAGCCTTTTTAATGAGCAGTTCTTC. Its translation is CASSLLGTSLFNEQFF.

This clone was observed a few times. V usage is TRBV9 and J usage is TRBJ1-6; D unresolved. Trimming took 0 bases from V and 11 from J, leaving 9 bases between them. In germline, CDR1 is SGDLS, CDR2 YYNGEE. The CDR3 is 13 amino acids. CDR3 sequence: CASSVGREAPLHF. For the CDR3, the DNA is TGTGCCAGCAGCGTAGGTAGGGAGGCACCCCTCCACTTT.

The rearrangement links TRBV5-4 to TRBJ2-4; the match to TRBD2 covers 10 bases. V shed 0 bases, J shed 1 base, and the junction held 10 bases outside the gene matches. Germline V gene sequence: CDR1 SGHNT, CDR2 YYREEE (reference sequence). CDR3 length: 19 amino acids. CDR3: CASSLVGSGGTGAKNIQYF. The DNA for the CDR3 is TGTGCCAGCAGCTTGGTGGGTAGCGGGGGGACGGGGGCCAAAAACATTCAGTACTTC.

This chain joins TRBV5-1 and TRBJ1-4, with D perhaps TRBD1 (5 bases). The CDR3 loop spans 15 amino acids. V lost 5 bases to trimming and J lost 5 bases, with 16 bases between them. CDR1 is SGHRS and CDR2 is YFSETQ in the germline V gene. The DNA of the CDR3 is TGCGCCAGCAGACCTTGGGGCGGAACAAATGAAAAACTGTTTTTT. It specifies CASRPWGGTNEKLFF.

The chain carries TRBV3-1 (or the pseudogene TRBV3-2) and TRBJ1-4, with no clear D. The germline gives CDR1 LGHDT, CDR2 YNNKEL (reference sequence). V gave up 3 bases and J gave up 4 bases, with 9 bases separating them. The CDR3 covers 14 residues. CDR3 amino acids: CASSHARDNEKLFF. In DNA form, the CDR3 reads TGTGCCAGCAGCCATGCCCGAGATAATGAAAAACTGTTTTTT.

As DNA, the CDR3 is TGTGCCATCAGTGAGTCGGGCCAGGGGACCTACGAGCAGTACTTC. It yields the protein CAISESGQGTYEQYF. The chain employs TRBV10-3 and TRBJ2-7, with a possible D match to TRBD1 (6 bases). V shed 0 bases and J shed 2 bases, with 11 bases lying between them. CDR1 ENHRY and CDR2 SYGVKD come from the germline V gene. The CDR3 is 15 residues long.